This TCR beta chain was profiled in a study of T-cell reconstitution after alpha-beta-depleted transplantation in children. This sample's TCRbeta library carried unique molecular identifier barcodes. TCRdb itself ran the PCR reads through MiXCR, one entry per CDR3 protein. The sample includes under 450,000 distinct CDR3 sequences, 15% to 20% of them seen just once. Study-level findings and limits: Surviving recipient T cells and thymic progenitors produced the high day-60 TCRbeta diversity seen in some patients. One year post-transplant, T-cell counts and diversity were largely derived from T cells produced anew. About two months after transplant, alpha-beta T cells reportedly came from several hundred expanded graft clones.

This clonotype was counted a few times. What it binds is not known. V lost 1 base, J lost 8 bases, and 25 bases lay in between. This CDR3 is 18 amino acids long. Per germline, CDR1 LGHNA and CDR2 YNFKEQ. This clonotype originated in a boy under two years old who had a stem cell transplant for Wiskott-Aldrich syndrome, so the T cells may come from the graft donor. V and J are TRBV4-2 and TRBJ2-3; no definite D call. This sample comprised PBMCs, mostly from graft donor cells, obtained 360 days after TCRalphabeta/CD19-depleted stem cell transplant. DNA for the CDR3: TGTGCCAGCAGCCAAGTCCCTCTAAATGCGGATAGAATTGGTACGCAGTATTTT. It encodes CASSQVPLNADRIGTQYF.